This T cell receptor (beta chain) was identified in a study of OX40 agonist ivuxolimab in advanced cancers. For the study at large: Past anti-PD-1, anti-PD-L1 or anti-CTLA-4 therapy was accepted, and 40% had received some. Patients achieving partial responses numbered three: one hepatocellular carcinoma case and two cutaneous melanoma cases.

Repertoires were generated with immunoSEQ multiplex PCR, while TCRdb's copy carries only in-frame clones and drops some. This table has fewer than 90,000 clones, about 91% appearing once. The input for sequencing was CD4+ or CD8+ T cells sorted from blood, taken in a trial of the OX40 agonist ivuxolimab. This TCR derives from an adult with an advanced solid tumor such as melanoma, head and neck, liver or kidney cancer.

The CDR3 region has the DNA TGTGCCAGCAGTTTATGGGCTTCGAGGGGAGATGAGCAGTTCTTC. It is translated as CASSLWASRGDEQFF. This chain links TRBV27 with TRBJ2-1, with D perhaps matching TRBD1 or TRBD2 (5 bases each). Germline V CDR1 and CDR2: MNHEY, SMNVEV (reference sequence). This CDR3 comprises 15 residues. Trimming shortened V by 1 base and J by 8 bases, and 15 bases separated the two germline ends.